These 24 T cell receptor beta chains share one sample of origin, sequenced in a study of cytomegalovirus exposure and HLA in healthy donors. This PCR relied on a set of 60 Vbeta primers and 13 Jbeta primers. The data were produced by immunoSEQ multiplex PCR, yet TCRdb's version contains in-frame clones alone and is incomplete. The sample shows approximately 130,000 clones, roughly 86% of them seen only once. Sample: PBMCs. These receptors originate from a man between 18 and 29 years old in good health and CMV-seronegative.

The chain joins TRBV27 to TRBJ1-1; possible D gene TRBD1, 6 bases. Trimming shortened V by 4 bases and J by 0 bases, and 15 bases separated the two germline ends. Germline V lookup: CDR1 MNHEY, CDR2 SMNVEV (reference sequence). The CDR3 spans 16 residues. The CDR3 DNA reads TGTGCCAGCAGTTCGTTAGGACAGACCATGAACACTGAAGCTTTCTTT. This codes for CASSSLGQTMNTEAFF.

The V call is TRBV25-1, the J call TRBJ2-5; 7 bases are shared with TRBD1. V dropped 4 bases and J dropped 5; count of bases not matched to a gene: 10. Germline V gives CDR1 MGHDK, CDR2 SYGVNS. This CDR3 has 15 amino acids. The CDR3 DNA is TGTGCCAGCAGTGGAGGGTTGGGCAGGGGGGAGACCCAGTACTTC. Amino acids: CASSGGLGRGETQYF. Based on the CDR3 plus reference TRBV25-1 and TRBJ2-5, the full variable domain is EADIYQTPRYLVIGTGKKITLECSQTMGHDKMYWYQQDPGMELHLIHYSYGVNSTEKGDLSSESTVSRIRTEHFPLTLESARPSHTSQYLCASSGGLGRGETQYFGPGTRLLVL.

This chain links TRBV6-1 with TRBJ2-1, with D maybe TRBD1 (8 bases). This CDR3 is built from 17 residues. Germline V gene sequence: CDR1 MNHNS, CDR2 SASEGT. Trimming took off 4 bases at V and 4 bases at J, with 20 bases between the two ends. The CDR3 sequence: CASSGGGQAQGYNEQFF. The CDR3 DNA reads as TGTGCCAGCAGTGGGGGGGGACAGGCACAGGGTTACAATGAGCAGTTCTTC.

This chain joins TRBV5-1 and TRBJ2-2; D not certain. The CDR3 runs to 13 residues. Germline loops: CDR1 SGHRS, CDR2 YFSETQ. Trimming stripped 4 bases from V and 4 bases from J, with 8 bases between. CDR3 sequence (DNA): TGCGCCAGCAGCCTTAGTACCACCGGGGAGCTGTTTTTT. This gives the protein CASSLSTTGELFF. Supplemented by reference TRBV5-1 and TRBJ2-2, the full variable domain reads KAGVTQTPRYLIKTRGQQVTLSCSPISGHRSVSWYQQTPGQGLQFLFEYFSETQRNKGNFPGRFSGRQFSNSRSEMNVSTLELGDSALYLCASSLSTTGELFFGEGSRLTVL.

V is TRBV29-1 and J is TRBJ2-2; the D is unclear. The V gene lost 7 bases and the J gene lost 7 bases, with 7 bases spanning the gap. Germline V gene sequence: CDR1 SQVTM, CDR2 ANQGSEA. The CDR3 is 10 amino acids. CDR3 residues: CSAQVGELFF. The CDR3 bases are TGCAGCGCCCAGGTCGGGGAGCTGTTTTTT.

The chain uses TRBV13 and TRBJ2-2, with D possibly being TRBD2 (5 bases). The V gene lost 1 base and the J gene lost 1 base, with 13 bases spanning the gap. Germline CDR1 PRHDT, CDR2 FYEKMQ (reference sequence). This CDR3 has 17 amino acids. The CDR3 here is CASSLAFLAENTGELFF. For the CDR3, the DNA is TGTGCCAGCAGCTTAGCGTTCCTAGCCGAGAACACCGGGGAGCTGTTTTTT.

J is TRBJ2-5 and V is TRBV27, with 9 bases matching TRBD1. The J call is doubtful: the DNA matches TRBJ2-7 better. Germline CDR1 is MNHEY and CDR2 is SMNVEV (reference sequence). The CDR3 has 13 residues. The CDR3 here is CASSLDRGYEQYF. The CDR3, as DNA: TGTGCCAGCAGTCTGGACAGGGGCTACGAGCAGTACTTC.

The rearrangement links TRBV10-2 to TRBJ2-7; D perhaps matches TRBD2 (5 bases). CDR1 and CDR2 from the germline V gene are WSHSY and SAAADI. The CDR3 length is 13 residues. Trimming removed 6 bases from V and 0 bases from J, with 9 bases in between. This chain's CDR3 is CASRWSGSYEQYF. For the CDR3, the DNA is TGCGCCAGCAGATGGAGCGGCTCCTACGAGCAGTACTTC.

Turning to this clone: At one end, the junction sequence differs from germline, possibly due to a read error. The chain is built from TRBV7-3 and TRBJ1-2; D might be TRBD1 (5 bases). The CDR3 totals 10 residues. Germline V lookup: CDR1 SGHTA, CDR2 FQGTGA. CDR3 region: CASSLIGGYF. The CDR3 DNA reads as TGTGCCAGCAGCTTAATTGGGGGGTACTTC.

The chain combines TRBV7-2 with TRBJ1-2; the D gene is possibly TRBD1 (6 bases). V lost 0 bases to trimming and J lost 6 bases, with 8 bases between them. The length of the CDR3 is 13 residues. Looked up from germline, CDR1 is SGHTA and CDR2 is FQGNSA. For the CDR3, the DNA is TGTGCCAGCAGCTTAGCACAGGGAAATGGCTACACCTTC. This gives the protein CASSLAQGNGYTF.

This clone was found once. CDR3: CASIGDYLAKNIQYF. CDR3 coding DNA: TGCGCCAGCATCGGGGACTACTTAGCCAAAAACATTCAGTACTTC. The chain recombines TRBV10-2 with TRBJ2-4, with 7 bases identical to TRBD2. The germline V gene encodes CDR1 WSHSY and CDR2 SAAADI. There are 15 residues in the CDR3. V was clipped by 7 bases and J by 0 bases; unmatched bases: 6.

Remarks on this clone: The junction and the germline gene differ at one end; a read error may be behind it. J is TRBJ1-1 and V is TRBV7-9; D gene unclear. The CDR3 is 12 amino acids. The germline V gene encodes CDR1 SEHNR and CDR2 FQNEAQ (reference sequence). The CDR3 spells CASSFPWSEAFF. Written as DNA, the CDR3 is TGTGCCAGCAGCTTTCCTTGGTCTGAAGCTTTCTTC.

This clone was seen a few times. The V gene is TRBV7-8, the J gene TRBJ2-7; D remains unclear. Germline loops: CDR1 SGHVS, CDR2 FQNEAQ. This CDR3 has 15 amino acids. V was shortened by 1 base and J by 0 bases, with 10 bases between the two germline ends. This CDR3 reads CASSLGDLGSYEQYF. CDR3 bases: TGTGCCAGCAGCTTAGGAGATCTAGGCTCCTACGAGCAGTACTTC.

The chain carries TRBV19 and TRBJ1-1, with 7 bases lining up with TRBD1. This CDR3 spans 12 amino acids. V trimming: 10 bases; J trimming: 11 bases; junction bases outside the gene matches: 13. CDR1 and CDR2 (germline): LNHDA, SQIVND (reference sequence). CDR3 residues: CATKQGMREAFF. Here the CDR3 DNA reads TGTGCCACAAAACAGGGGATGAGGGAGGCTTTCTTT.

V gene TRBV4-3 combines with J gene TRBJ2-2; D is ambiguous. The CDR3 has 13 residues. Germline values: CDR1 LGHNA, CDR2 YSLEER. V gave up 1 base and J gave up 4 bases, with 4 bases separating them. CDR3 sequence (DNA): TGCGCCAGCAGCCAAGTAATCACCGGGGAGCTGTTTTTT. This codes for CASSQVITGELFF.

The gene calls are TRBV2 and TRBJ1-2; 7 nucleotides line up with TRBD1. The CDR3 extends over 15 amino acids. With 2 bases clipped from V and 3 bases from J, the junction kept 6 bases outside the gene matches. CDR1 and CDR2 from the germline V gene are SNHLY and FYNNEI. The CDR3 reads CASSEWGTGDYGYTF. The CDR3 nucleotides read TGTGCCAGCAGTGAATGGGGAACAGGGGACTATGGCTACACCTTC.

The J gene is TRBJ2-4, the V gene TRBV5-8, with a weak D call TRBD2 (6 bases). Germline lookup yields CDR1 SGHTS and CDR2 YDEGEE. The V end was cut by 7 bases, the J end by 1 base, with 18 bases between. The CDR3 has 16 residues. The CDR3 loop reads CASFHRDSGAKNIQYF. In DNA form, the CDR3 reads TGTGCCAGCTTCCATAGGGACTCCGGGGCCAAAAACATTCAGTACTTC.

Comments on this clone: At one boundary the junction diverges from the germline segment, which might be a read error. V usage is TRBV7-9 and J usage is TRBJ2-7; the D is unclear. Per germline, CDR1 SEHNR and CDR2 FQNEAQ (reference sequence). CDR3 length: 13 amino acids. This chain's CDR3 is CSSSSPLAYEQYF. The CDR3 nucleotides are TGTTCCAGCAGCTCCCCCCTTGCCTACGAGCAGTACTTC.

The chain uses TRBV6-5 and TRBJ1-1; 7 bases agree with TRBD1. With V trimmed by 5 bases and J by 7 bases, 7 bases remained unmatched. This CDR3 is built from 13 residues. The germline V gene has CDR1 MNHEY and CDR2 SVGAGI. This CDR3 reads CASSEVGGGEAFF. The CDR3 DNA is TGTGCCAGCAGTGAAGTAGGGGGCGGTGAAGCTTTCTTT.

This chain joins TRBV5-7 and TRBJ1-1; unclear D gene. TRBV5-7 is filed as an ORF, its function uncertain. The CDR3 spans 17 residues. Trimming stripped 4 bases from V and 1 base from J, with 20 bases between. Here the CDR3 reads CASSPWMGAFGNTEAFF. DNA for the CDR3: TGTGCCAGCAGCCCCTGGATGGGCGCCTTTGGGAACACTGAAGCTTTCTTT.

The chain couples TRBV25-1 to TRBJ2-5, with D tentatively TRBD1 (6 bases). The V gene's germline CDR1 is MGHDK and CDR2 SYGVNS. The CDR3 sequence is 16 residues long. V lost 4 bases and J 3 bases, leaving 18 bases between the germline ends. As DNA, the CDR3 is TGTGCCAGCAGTGGATTGTCGGCAGGGGCCGAAGAGACCCAGTACTTC. Translating gives CASSGLSAGAEETQYF.

V and J are TRBV6-1 and TRBJ2-7; 7 positions match TRBD1. The germline V gene encodes CDR1 MNHNS and CDR2 SASEGT. The CDR3 length is 14 residues. J was trimmed by 4 bases and V by 4 bases; bases with no gene match: 7. The DNA of the CDR3 is TGTGCCAGCAGTGGCGGTGACAGGGCGTACGAGCAGTACTTC. The encoded protein is CASSGGDRAYEQYF.

The chain links TRBV6-5 to TRBJ1-1; no definite D call. Germline V CDR1 and CDR2: MNHEY, SVGAGI. V lost 0 bases and J 6 bases, leaving 8 bases between the germline ends. This CDR3 has 13 residues. The CDR3 reads CASSYSRYAEAFF. The CDR3 nucleotides are TGTGCCAGCAGTTACTCGCGGTATGCTGAAGCTTTCTTT.

The gene calls are TRBV7-9 and TRBJ2-3, with 7 bases matching TRBD1. V was pared by 6 bases and J by 3 bases, with 6 bases of the junction left unmatched. Germline V gives CDR1 SEHNR, CDR2 FQNEAQ (reference sequence). This CDR3 contains 14 residues. The CDR3 loop reads CASRDRQGTDTQYF. The CDR3 DNA follows: TGTGCCAGCAGAGACAGACAGGGAACAGATACGCAGTATTTT.